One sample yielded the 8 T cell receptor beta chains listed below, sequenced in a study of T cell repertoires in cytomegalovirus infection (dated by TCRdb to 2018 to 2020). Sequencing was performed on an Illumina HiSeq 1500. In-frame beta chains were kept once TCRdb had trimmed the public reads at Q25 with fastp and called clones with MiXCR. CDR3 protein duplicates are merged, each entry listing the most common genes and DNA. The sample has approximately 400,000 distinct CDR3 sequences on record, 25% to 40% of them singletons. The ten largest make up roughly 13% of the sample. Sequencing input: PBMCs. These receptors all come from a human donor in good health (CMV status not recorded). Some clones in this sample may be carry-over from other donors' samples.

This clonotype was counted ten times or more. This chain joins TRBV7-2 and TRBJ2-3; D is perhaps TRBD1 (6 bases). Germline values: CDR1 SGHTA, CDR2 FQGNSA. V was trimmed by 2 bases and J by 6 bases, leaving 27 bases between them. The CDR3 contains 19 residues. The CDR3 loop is CASSLRAEGGPRPGDTQYF. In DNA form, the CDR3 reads TGTGCCAGCAGCTTAAGGGCCGAAGGGGGTCCTAGGCCGGGGGATACGCAGTATTTT.

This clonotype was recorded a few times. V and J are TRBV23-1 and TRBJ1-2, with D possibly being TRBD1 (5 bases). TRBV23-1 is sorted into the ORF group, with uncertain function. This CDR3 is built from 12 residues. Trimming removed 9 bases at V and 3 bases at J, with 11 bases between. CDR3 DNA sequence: TGCGCCAGGGAGGGGCACCACTATGGCTACACCTTC. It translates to CAREGHHYGYTF.

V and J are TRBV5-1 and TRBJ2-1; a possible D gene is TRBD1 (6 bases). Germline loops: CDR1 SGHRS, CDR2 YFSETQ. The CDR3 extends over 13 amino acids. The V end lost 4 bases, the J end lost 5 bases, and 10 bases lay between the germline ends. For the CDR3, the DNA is TGCGCCAGCAGCATAGGACAGAACAATGAGCAGTTCTTC. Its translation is CASSIGQNNEQFF.

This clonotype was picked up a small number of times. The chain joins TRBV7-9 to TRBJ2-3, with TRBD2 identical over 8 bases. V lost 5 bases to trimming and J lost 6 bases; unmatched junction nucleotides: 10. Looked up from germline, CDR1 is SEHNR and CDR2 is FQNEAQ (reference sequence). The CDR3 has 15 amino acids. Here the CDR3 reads CASSPLTGGLDTQYF. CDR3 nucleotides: TGTGCCAGCAGCCCCCTGACGGGGGGGCTGGATACGCAGTATTTT.

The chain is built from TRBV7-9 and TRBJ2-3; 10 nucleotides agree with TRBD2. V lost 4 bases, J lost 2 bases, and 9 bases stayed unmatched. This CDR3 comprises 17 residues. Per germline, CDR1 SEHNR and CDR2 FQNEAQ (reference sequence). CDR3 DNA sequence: TGTGCCAGCAGCTCCTTCACACTAGCGGGGTACACAGATACGCAGTATTTT. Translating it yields CASSSFTLAGYTDTQYF.

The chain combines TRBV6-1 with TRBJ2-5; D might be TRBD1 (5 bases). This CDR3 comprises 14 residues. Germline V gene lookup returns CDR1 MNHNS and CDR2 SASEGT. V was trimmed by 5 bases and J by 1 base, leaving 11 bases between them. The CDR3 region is CASSRMTAQETQYF. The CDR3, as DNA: TGTGCCAGCAGTCGAATGACAGCCCAAGAGACCCAGTACTTC.

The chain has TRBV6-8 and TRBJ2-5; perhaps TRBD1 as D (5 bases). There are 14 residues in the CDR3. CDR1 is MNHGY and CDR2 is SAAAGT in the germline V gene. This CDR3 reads CATVSQGRMETQYF. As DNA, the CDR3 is TGTGCAACAGTTAGTCAGGGTCGAATGGAGACCCAGTACTTC.

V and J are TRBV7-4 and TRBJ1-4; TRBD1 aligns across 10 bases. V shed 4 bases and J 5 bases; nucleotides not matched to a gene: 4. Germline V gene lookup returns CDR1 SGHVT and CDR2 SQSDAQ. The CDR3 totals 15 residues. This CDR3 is CASSSAGQGNEKLFF. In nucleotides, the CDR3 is TGTGCCAGCAGCTCAGCGGGACAGGGGAATGAAAAACTGTTTTTT.